The 23 T cell receptor beta chains below come from one sample, sequenced in a study of spatial heterogeneity in lung cancer. TCRdb re-called the 5' RACE reads through MiXCR, storing one row per CDR3 protein. The data show more than 65,000 distinct CDR3 sequences, with under 8.5% seen just once and 6.8% held by the top ten. Time point given: sample taken at primary tumor resection. Here the sequenced sample was PBMCs, taken at surgery. These receptors all stem from a male donor with early-stage non-small cell lung cancer.

This clonotype occurred a few times. The chain recombines TRBV3-1 with TRBJ2-1; 15 nucleotides align to TRBD2. J gave up 5 bases and V 3 bases, and 8 bases lay outside the gene matches. This CDR3 has 18 amino acids. Germline values: CDR1 LGHDT, CDR2 YNNKEL (reference sequence). CDR3 in DNA: TGTGCCAGCAGCCACTCAACTCGGACTAGCGGGAGGGACAATGAGCAGTTCTTC. Translating gives CASSHSTRTSGRDNEQFF.

DNA of the CDR3: TGTGCCAGCCACGGGGACTTCAATTCACCCCTCCACTTT. Amino acids: CASHGDFNSPLHF. This rearrangement joins TRBV2 to TRBJ1-6; D possibly corresponds to TRBD1 (5 bases). V was clipped by 8 bases and J by 7 bases, with 12 bases between them. CDR1 SNHLY and CDR2 FYNNEI come from the germline V gene. This CDR3 spans 13 amino acids.

The sample holds a few counts of this clonotype. In DNA, the CDR3 is TGTGCCAGCTCACCTCTCGGGACGGCGATGAACACTGAAGCTTTCTTT. Translating it yields CASSPLGTAMNTEAFF. V gene TRBV18 combines with J gene TRBJ1-1, with a weak D call TRBD1 (5 bases). There are 16 residues in the CDR3. V shed 3 bases and J shed 0 bases, with 14 bases lying between them. Germline V gene data show CDR1 as KGHSH and CDR2 as LQKENI.

This clonotype was seen only a few times. J is TRBJ2-3 and V is TRBV5-5; D not resolved. The CDR3 spans 14 residues. CDR1 is SGHKS, CDR2 YYEKEE, per germline (reference sequence). V dropped 2 bases and J dropped 2 bases, with 9 bases sitting between them. CDR3 in DNA: TGTGCCAGCAGCTTCAACCTTGACACAGATACGCAGTATTTT. Protein: CASSFNLDTDTQYF.

This clonotype was counted between two and nine times. The gene calls are TRBV25-1 and TRBJ2-1; 7 bases fit TRBD2. V trimming: 6 bases; J trimming: 3 bases; junction bases outside the gene matches: 5. The CDR3 loop spans 14 amino acids. The germline V gene encodes CDR1 MGHDK and CDR2 SYGVNS. CDR3 protein: CASRGEGSYNEQFF. CDR3 DNA sequence: TGTGCCAGCAGGGGGGAGGGGAGCTACAATGAGCAGTTCTTC. Variable domain in full (rest from reference TRBV25-1 and TRBJ2-1): EADIYQTPRYLVIGTGKKITLECSQTMGHDKMYWYQQDPGMELHLIHYSYGVNSTEKGDLSSESTVSRIRTEHFPLTLESARPSHTSQYLCASRGEGSYNEQFFGPGTRLTVL.

The gene calls are TRBV7-9 and TRBJ1-2, with TRBD1 matching over 7 bases. V was pared by 0 bases and J by 8 bases, with 9 bases of the junction left unmatched. From germline, CDR1 is SEHNR and CDR2 FQNEAQ (reference sequence). This CDR3 has 15 residues. Written as DNA, the CDR3 is TGTGCCAGCAGCTTAGCACAGGGGAGGTTAAAGGGCTACACCTTC. Residues: CASSLAQGRLKGYTF.

V and J are TRBV5-1 and TRBJ2-5, with 7 nucleotides matching TRBD1. V shed 4 bases, J shed 4 bases, and the junction held 4 bases outside the gene matches. There are 13 residues in the CDR3. CDR1 is SGHRS, CDR2 YFSETQ, per germline. This CDR3 reads CASSQGQPETQYF. The CDR3 DNA is TGCGCCAGCAGCCAGGGACAGCCAGAGACCCAGTACTTC.

This clonotype was counted between two and nine times. The V call is TRBV6-5, the J call TRBJ2-1, with TRBD2 matching over 7 bases. The V gene's germline CDR1 is MNHEY and CDR2 SVGAGI. With 6 bases clipped from V and 2 bases from J, the junction kept 10 bases outside the gene matches. The CDR3 extends over 16 amino acids. The CDR3 DNA sequence: TGTGCCAGCAGGCCCGGGTCGGGAGGCCCCTACAATGAGCAGTTCTTC. Amino acids: CASRPGSGGPYNEQFF.

This clonotype has ten or more counts. This chain uses TRBV6-5 with TRBJ2-7; D may correspond to TRBD1 or TRBD2 (5 bases each). This CDR3 region has 13 residues. V lost 5 bases to trimming and J lost 7 bases, with 15 bases between them. Germline-derived CDR1 and CDR2 are MNHEY and SVGAGI. The CDR3 DNA sequence: TGTGCCAGCAGTGCCGGGACGCCGTTAGAGCAGTACTTC. Protein: CASSAGTPLEQYF.

This clonotype was counted a single time. The genes are TRBV5-1 and TRBJ1-1, with D perhaps matching TRBD1 (6 bases). There are 13 residues in the CDR3. Germline V gene sequence: CDR1 SGHRS, CDR2 YFSETQ. The V end lost 5 bases, the J end lost 6 bases, and 14 bases lay between the germline ends. The CDR3 DNA follows: TGCGCCAGCAGATTACAGGGTAACTCTGAAGCTTTCTTT. Its protein product is CASRLQGNSEAFF.

In this sample, this clonotype turned up many times. The chain is built from TRBV6-2 or TRBV6-3 and TRBJ2-5; D possibly matches TRBD1 or TRBD2 (5 bases each). V shed 8 bases and J shed 4 bases, with 11 bases lying between them. Germline loops: CDR1 MNHEY, CDR2 SVGEGT. CDR3 length equals 12 residues. The CDR3 nucleotides are TGTGCCAGCGGGACGGCGCGAGAGACCCAGTACTTC. Amino acid sequence: CASGTARETQYF.

This clonotype has ten or more counts. The chain uses TRBV29-1 and TRBJ2-5; D assignment may be TRBD1 or TRBD2 (5 bases each). Germline V gene sequence: CDR1 SQVTM, CDR2 ANQGSEA. The CDR3 is 13 amino acids. V was cut by 7 bases and J by 10 bases, with 22 bases left in between. DNA for the CDR3: TGCAGCGGCAGCCGGGACCGCAGTAGGAGCCAGTACTTC. Amino acids: CSGSRDRSRSQYF.

This clonotype occurred many times. The chain recombines TRBV30 with TRBJ1-5; 11 nucleotides match TRBD1. The CDR3 is 14 residues long. Germline-derived CDR1 and CDR2 are GTSNPN and SVGIG (reference sequence). The trim removed 1 base at V and 7 bases at J, leaving 3 bases unmatched. Here the CDR3 DNA reads TGTGCCTGGAGTGAGGGACAGGGGGGACAGCCCCAGCATTTT. Translating gives CAWSEGQGGQPQHF.

Concerning this clonotype itself: A much bigger clone sits one base away, suggesting this may be a read error. The chain links TRBV28 to TRBJ1-5; no firm D call. Germline V CDR1 and CDR2: MDHEN, SYDVKM. The CDR3 spans 13 residues. The DNA of the CDR3 is TGTGCCAGCCGACGTGAGCCTAATCAGCCCCGGCATTTT. Translation: CASRREPNQPRHF.

This clonotype appeared a single time. A read error is possible here, since a much larger clone lies one base away. The V call is TRBV29-1, the J call TRBJ1-1; D is unclear. The CDR3 is made up of 12 amino acids. Germline V gives CDR1 SQVTM, CDR2 ANQGSEA. V lost 7 bases, J lost 4 bases, and 13 bases lay in between. The CDR3: CSGTEGATEAFF. CDR3 DNA sequence: TGCAGCGGCACCGAGGGTGCCACTGAAGCTTTCTTT.

This clonotype was seen at least ten times. The chain is built from TRBV25-1 and TRBJ2-5; weak D call: TRBD2 (6 bases). With 6 bases removed from V and 4 bases from J, the gap between germline ends came to 9 bases. Germline assignment: CDR1 MGHDK and CDR2 SYGVNS. The CDR3 covers 12 residues. The CDR3 region has the DNA TGTGCCAGCAGCGGGCGGGGAGAGACCCAGTACTTC. This encodes CASSGRGETQYF.

This clonotype has a handful of counts. V gene TRBV18 combines with J gene TRBJ1-1; no clear D. V was cut by 2 bases and J by 7 bases, with 5 bases left in between. CDR1 is KGHSH and CDR2 is LQKENI in the germline V gene. There are 11 residues in the CDR3. Here the CDR3 DNA reads TGTGCCAGCTCACCAGGGATTGAAGCTTTCTTT. Residues: CASSPGIEAFF.

This clonotype was detected ten times or more. V gene TRBV12-3 or TRBV12-4 combines with J gene TRBJ2-7, with 8 bases that match TRBD1. V lost 6 bases, J lost 4 bases, and 8 bases stayed unmatched. The CDR3 is 14 amino acids. The CDR3 protein is CASRFGQGAYEQYF. The CDR3 DNA is TGTGCCAGCAGGTTCGGGCAGGGGGCTTACGAGCAGTACTTC.

This clonotype was seen at least ten times. V usage is TRBV20-1 and J usage is TRBJ2-7; D gene ambiguous. Germline CDR1 reads DFQATT; CDR2 reads SNEGSKA (reference sequence). V lost 1 base and J lost 0, with 10 bases in between. CDR3 size: 14 residues. CDR3 protein: CSARVSSSSYEQYF. The CDR3 DNA sequence: TGCAGTGCTAGAGTTTCCAGTTCCTCCTACGAGCAGTACTTC.

The sample holds many counts of this clonotype. This chain connects TRBV20-1 to TRBJ2-1; perhaps TRBD1 as D (5 bases). The germline gives CDR1 DFQATT, CDR2 SNEGSKA (reference sequence). V dropped 6 bases and J dropped 7 bases, with 10 bases sitting between them. The CDR3 extends over 11 amino acids. The CDR3 loop reads CSAARGNEQFF. The CDR3 DNA reads as TGCAGTGCCGCAAGGGGTAATGAGCAGTTCTTC.

This clonotype was counted many times. The CDR3 protein is CASSLGTPGARGYTF. The DNA of the CDR3 is TGCGCCAGCAGCCTGGGAACCCCAGGGGCGCGGGGCTACACCTTC. The V call is TRBV5-1, the J call TRBJ1-2, with TRBD1 as a possible D gene (6 bases). The CDR3 covers 15 residues. In germline, CDR1 is SGHRS, CDR2 YFSETQ. V was cut by 4 bases and J by 8 bases, with 21 bases left in between.

The V and J genes are TRBV12-5 and TRBJ1-2; D might be TRBD1 (5 bases). V was clipped by 7 bases and J by 4 bases, with 10 bases between them. CDR3 size: 12 residues. CDR1 is LGHNT, CDR2 FRNRAP, per germline. The CDR3 here is CASAEGTYGYTF. CDR3 nucleotide sequence: TGTGCTAGTGCGGAGGGGACCTATGGCTACACCTTC.

The sample holds many counts of this clonotype. V usage is TRBV5-1 and J usage is TRBJ1-1; 8 positions agree with TRBD1. CDR3 length: 15 amino acids. Per germline, CDR1 SGHRS and CDR2 YFSETQ. V gave up 6 bases and J gave up 3 bases; unmatched junction bases: 10. CDR3 in DNA: TGCGCCAGCATGTTATCTGGACAGGGCGACACTGAAGCTTTCTTT. This encodes CASMLSGQGDTEAFF.